This T cell receptor beta chain was recorded in a study of circulating CD8 cells and anti-PD-1 response in melanoma. Study background: Non-responders showed stable or progressive disease; responders showed complete or partial response. Findings and limits, study-wide: Tumor reactivity was tested by peptide assays on expanded sorted subsets. DNEG was most diverse; TIGIT repertoires were least diverse. Some patients were treatment-naive; others were previously treated.

In the case of this clonotype: Its specificity is unknown.

TCR libraries were prepared from 15 ng of total RNA with the QIAseq Immune Repertoire TCR panel. TCRdb reprocessed the reads via MiXCR and lists one record per CDR3 protein. The data contain roughly 500 distinct CDR3 sequences, roughly 10% of them singletons. Live CD3+CD8+TCRalphabeta+ cells were sorted into four subsets by PD-1 and/or TIGIT. The V gene lost 0 bases and the J gene lost 0 bases, with 12 bases spanning the gap. This CDR3 is built from 16 residues. The V gene's germline CDR1 is LGHNA and CDR2 YSLEER. The gene calls are TRBV4-3 and TRBJ2-7, with a tentative D call TRBD2 (5 bases). The TCR comes from a human donor with melanoma. The sample was CD8+ T cells from PBMCs, taken at baseline or after one month of anti-PD-1 therapy (not recorded which). This chain's CDR3 is CASSQEASGSSYEQYF. The CDR3 region has the DNA TGCGCCAGCAGCCAAGAAGCCAGCGGTAGCTCCTACGAGCAGTACTTC.